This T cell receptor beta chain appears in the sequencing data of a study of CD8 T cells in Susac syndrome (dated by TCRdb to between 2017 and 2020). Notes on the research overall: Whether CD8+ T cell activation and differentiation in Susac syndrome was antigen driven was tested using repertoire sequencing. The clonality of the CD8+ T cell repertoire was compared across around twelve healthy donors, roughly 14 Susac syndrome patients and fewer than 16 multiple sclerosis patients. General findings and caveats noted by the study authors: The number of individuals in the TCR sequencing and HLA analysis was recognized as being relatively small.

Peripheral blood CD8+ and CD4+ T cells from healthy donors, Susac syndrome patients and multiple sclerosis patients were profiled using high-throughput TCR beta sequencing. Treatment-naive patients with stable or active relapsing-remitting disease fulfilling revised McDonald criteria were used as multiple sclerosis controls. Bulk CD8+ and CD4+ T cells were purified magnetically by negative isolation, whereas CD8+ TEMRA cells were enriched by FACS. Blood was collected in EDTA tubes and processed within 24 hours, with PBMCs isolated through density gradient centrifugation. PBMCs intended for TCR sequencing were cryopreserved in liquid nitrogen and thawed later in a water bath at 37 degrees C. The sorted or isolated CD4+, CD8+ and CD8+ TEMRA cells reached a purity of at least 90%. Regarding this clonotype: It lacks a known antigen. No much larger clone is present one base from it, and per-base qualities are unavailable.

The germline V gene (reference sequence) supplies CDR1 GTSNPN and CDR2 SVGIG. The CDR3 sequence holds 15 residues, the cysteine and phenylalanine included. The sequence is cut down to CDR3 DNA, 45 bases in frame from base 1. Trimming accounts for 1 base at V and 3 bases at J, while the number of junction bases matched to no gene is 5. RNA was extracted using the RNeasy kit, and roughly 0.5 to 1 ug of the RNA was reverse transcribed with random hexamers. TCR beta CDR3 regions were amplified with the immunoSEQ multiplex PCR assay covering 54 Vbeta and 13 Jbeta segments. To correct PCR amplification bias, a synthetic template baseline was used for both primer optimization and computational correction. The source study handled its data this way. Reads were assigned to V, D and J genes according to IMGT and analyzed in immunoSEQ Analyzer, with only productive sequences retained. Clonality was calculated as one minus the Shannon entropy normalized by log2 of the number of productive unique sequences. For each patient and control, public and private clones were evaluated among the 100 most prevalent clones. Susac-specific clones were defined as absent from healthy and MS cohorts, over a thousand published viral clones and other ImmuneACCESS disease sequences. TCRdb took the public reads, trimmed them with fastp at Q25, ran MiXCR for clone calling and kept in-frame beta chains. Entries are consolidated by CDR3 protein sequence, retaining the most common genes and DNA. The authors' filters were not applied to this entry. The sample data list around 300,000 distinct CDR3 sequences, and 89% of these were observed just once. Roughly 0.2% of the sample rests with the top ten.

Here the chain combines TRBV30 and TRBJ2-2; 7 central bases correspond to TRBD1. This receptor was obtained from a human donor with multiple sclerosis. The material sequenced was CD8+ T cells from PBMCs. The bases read TGTGCCTGGAGTGCCGGCGACAGGGACACCGGGGAGCTGTTTTTT. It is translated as CAWSAGDRDTGELFF.